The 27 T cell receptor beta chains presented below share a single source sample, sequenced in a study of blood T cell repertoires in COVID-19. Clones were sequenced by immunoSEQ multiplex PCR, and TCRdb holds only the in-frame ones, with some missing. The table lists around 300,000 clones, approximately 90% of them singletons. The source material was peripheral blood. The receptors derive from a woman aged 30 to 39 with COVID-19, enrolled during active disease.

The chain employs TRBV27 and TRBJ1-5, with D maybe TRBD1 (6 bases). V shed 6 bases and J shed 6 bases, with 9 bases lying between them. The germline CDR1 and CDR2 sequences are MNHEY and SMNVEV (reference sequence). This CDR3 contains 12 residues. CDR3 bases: TGTGCCAGCAGGGAGACAGGTCAGCCCCAGCATTTT. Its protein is CASRETGQPQHF.

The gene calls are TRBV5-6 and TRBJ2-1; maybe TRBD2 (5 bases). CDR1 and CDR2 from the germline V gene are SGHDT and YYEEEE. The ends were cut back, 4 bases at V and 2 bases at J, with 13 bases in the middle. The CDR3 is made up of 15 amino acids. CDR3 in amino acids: CASSLGEYPYNEQFF. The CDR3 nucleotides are TGTGCCAGCAGCCTTGGGGAGTATCCCTACAATGAGCAGTTCTTC.

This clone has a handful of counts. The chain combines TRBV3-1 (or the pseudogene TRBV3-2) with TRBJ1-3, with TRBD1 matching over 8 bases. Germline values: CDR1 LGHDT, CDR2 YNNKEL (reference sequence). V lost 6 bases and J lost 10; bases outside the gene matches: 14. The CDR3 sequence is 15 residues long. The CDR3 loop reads CASSHDRGPESTIYF. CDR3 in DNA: TGTGCCAGCAGTCACGACAGGGGCCCAGAAAGTACCATATATTTT.

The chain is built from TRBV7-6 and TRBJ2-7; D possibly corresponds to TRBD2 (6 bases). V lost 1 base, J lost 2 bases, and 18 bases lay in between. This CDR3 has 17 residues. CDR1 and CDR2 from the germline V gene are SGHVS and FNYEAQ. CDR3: CASSLVSGLANTYEQYF. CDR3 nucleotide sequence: TGTGCCAGCAGCTTAGTTTCGGGCCTAGCGAACACCTACGAGCAGTACTTC.

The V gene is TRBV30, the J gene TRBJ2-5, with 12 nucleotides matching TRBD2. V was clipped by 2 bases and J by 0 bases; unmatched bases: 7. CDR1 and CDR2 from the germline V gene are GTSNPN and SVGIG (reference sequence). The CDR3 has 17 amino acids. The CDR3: CAWSPHWTSGNQETQYF. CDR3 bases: TGTGCCTGGAGTCCACACTGGACTAGCGGGAACCAAGAGACCCAGTACTTC.

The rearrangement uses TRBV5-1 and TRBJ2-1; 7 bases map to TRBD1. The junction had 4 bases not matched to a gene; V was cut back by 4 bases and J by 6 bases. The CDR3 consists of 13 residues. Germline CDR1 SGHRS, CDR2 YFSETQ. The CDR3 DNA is TGCGCCAGCAGCATGGGACAGCCCAATGAGCAGTTCTTC. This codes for CASSMGQPNEQFF.

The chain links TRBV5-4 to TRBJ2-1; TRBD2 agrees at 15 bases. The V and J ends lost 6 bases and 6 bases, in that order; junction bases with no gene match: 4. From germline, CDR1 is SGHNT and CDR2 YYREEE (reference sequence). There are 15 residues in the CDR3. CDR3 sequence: CASTSGLAGGNEQFF. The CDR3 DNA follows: TGTGCCAGCACCTCGGGACTAGCGGGAGGCAATGAGCAGTTCTTC.

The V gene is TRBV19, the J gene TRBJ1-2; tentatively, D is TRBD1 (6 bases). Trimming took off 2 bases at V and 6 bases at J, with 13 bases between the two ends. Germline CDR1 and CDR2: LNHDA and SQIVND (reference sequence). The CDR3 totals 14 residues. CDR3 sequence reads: CASSITGIGDGYTF. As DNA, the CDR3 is TGTGCCAGTAGTATAACAGGGATCGGGGATGGCTACACCTTC.

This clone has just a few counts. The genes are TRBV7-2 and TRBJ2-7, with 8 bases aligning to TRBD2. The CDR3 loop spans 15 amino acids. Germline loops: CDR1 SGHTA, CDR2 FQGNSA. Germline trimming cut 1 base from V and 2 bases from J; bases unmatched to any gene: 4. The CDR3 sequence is CASSLEGGRTYEQYF. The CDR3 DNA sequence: TGTGCCAGCAGCTTAGAAGGCGGGAGGACCTACGAGCAGTACTTC. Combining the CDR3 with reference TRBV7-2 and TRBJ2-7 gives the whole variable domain GAGVSQSPSNKVTEKGKDVELRCDPISGHTALYWYRQSLGQGLEFLIYFQGNSAPDKSGLPSDRFSAERTGGSVSTLTIQRTQQEDSAVYLCASSLEGGRTYEQYFGPGTRLTVT.

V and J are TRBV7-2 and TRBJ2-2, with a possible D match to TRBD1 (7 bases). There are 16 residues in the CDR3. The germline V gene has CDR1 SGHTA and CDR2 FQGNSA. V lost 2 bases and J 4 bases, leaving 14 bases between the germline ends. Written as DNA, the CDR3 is TGTGCCAGCAGCTTAATGTCAGGGGGGAGCACCGGGGAGCTGTTTTTT. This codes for CASSLMSGGSTGELFF. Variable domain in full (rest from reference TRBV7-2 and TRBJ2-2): GAGVSQSPSNKVTEKGKDVELRCDPISGHTALYWYRQSLGQGLEFLIYFQGNSAPDKSGLPSDRFSAERTGGSVSTLTIQRTQQEDSAVYLCASSLMSGGSTGELFFGEGSRLTVL.

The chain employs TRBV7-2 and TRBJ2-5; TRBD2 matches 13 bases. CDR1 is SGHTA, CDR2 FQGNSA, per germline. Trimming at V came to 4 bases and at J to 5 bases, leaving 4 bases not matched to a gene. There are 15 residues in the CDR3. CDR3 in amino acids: CASSSGLAGRETQYF. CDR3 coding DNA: TGTGCCAGCAGCTCGGGACTAGCGGGACGGGAGACCCAGTACTTC.

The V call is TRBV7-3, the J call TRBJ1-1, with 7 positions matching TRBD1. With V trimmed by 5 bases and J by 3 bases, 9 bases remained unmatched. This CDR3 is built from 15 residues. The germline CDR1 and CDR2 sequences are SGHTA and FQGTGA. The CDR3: CASSGGGAADTEAFF. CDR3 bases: TGTGCCAGCAGCGGAGGGGGCGCGGCGGACACTGAAGCTTTCTTT. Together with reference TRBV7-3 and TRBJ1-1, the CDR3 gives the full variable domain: GAGVSQTPSNKVTEKGKYVELRCDPISGHTALYWYRQSLGQGPEFLIYFQGTGAADDSGLPNDRFFAVRPEGSVSTLKIQRTERGDSAVYLCASSGGGAADTEAFFGQGTRLTVV.

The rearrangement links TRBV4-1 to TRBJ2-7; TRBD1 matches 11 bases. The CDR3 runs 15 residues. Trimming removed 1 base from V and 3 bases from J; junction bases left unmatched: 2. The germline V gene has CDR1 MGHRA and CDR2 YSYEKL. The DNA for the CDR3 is TGCGCCAGCAGCCAAGGGACAGGGGGCAGCTACGAGCAGTACTTC. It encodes CASSQGTGGSYEQYF.

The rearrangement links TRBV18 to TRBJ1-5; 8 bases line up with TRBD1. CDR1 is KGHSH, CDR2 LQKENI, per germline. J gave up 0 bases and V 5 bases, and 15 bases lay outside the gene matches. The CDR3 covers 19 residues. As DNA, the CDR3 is TGTGCCAGCTCATCCCCGCAGGGGGCAGGTTTAAATAGCAATCAGCCCCAGCATTTT. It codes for CASSSPQGAGLNSNQPQHF. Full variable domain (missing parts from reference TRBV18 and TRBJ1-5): NAGVMQNPRHLVRRRGQEARLRCSPMKGHSHVYWYRQLPEEGLKFMVYLQKENIIDESGMPKERFSAEFPKEGPSILRIQQVVRGDSAAYFCASSSPQGAGLNSNQPQHFGDGTRLSIL.

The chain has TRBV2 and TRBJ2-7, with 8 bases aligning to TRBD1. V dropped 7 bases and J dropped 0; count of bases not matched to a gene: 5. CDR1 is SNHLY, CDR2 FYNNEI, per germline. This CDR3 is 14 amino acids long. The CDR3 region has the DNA TGTGCCAGCACAGGGACAGGCAGCTCCTACGAGCAGTACTTC. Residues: CASTGTGSSYEQYF. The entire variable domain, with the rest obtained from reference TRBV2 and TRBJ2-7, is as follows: EPEVTQTPSHQVTQMGQEVILRCVPISNHLYFYWYRQILGQKVEFLVSFYNNEISEKSEIFDDQFSVERPDGSNFTLKIRSTKLEDSAMYFCASTGTGSSYEQYFGPGTRLTVT.

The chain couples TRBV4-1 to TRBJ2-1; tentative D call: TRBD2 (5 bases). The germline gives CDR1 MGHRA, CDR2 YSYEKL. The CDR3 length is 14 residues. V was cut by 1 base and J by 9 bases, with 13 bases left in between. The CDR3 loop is CASSQVLGAGEQFF. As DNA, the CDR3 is TGCGCCAGCAGCCAAGTTTTAGGTGCGGGTGAGCAGTTCTTC.

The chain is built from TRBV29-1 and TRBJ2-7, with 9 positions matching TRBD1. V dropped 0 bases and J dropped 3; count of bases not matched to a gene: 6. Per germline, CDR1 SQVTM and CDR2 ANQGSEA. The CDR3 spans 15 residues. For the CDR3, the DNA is TGCAGCGTTGAAGATCCTAGGACAGGGGACTACGAGCAGTACTTC. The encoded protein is CSVEDPRTGDYEQYF.

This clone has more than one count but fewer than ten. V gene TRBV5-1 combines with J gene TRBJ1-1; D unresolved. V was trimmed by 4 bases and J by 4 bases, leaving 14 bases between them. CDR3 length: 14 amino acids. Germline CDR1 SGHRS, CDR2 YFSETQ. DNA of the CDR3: TGCGCCAGCAGCCGTATCGGAAGGAGCACTGAAGCTTTCTTT. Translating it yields CASSRIGRSTEAFF.

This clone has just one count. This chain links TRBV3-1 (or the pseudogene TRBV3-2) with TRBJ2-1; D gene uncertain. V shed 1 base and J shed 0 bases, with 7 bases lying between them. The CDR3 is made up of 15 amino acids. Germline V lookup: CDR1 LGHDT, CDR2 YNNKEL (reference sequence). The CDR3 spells CASSQVSSSYNEQFF. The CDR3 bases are TGTGCCAGCAGCCAAGTCTCGAGCTCCTACAATGAGCAGTTCTTC.

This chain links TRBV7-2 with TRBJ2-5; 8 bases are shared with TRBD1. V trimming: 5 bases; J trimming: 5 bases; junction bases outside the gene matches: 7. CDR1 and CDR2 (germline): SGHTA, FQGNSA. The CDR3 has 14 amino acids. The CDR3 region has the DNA TGTGCCAGCAGCGAACGGACAGGGTGGGAGACCCAGTACTTC. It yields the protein CASSERTGWETQYF.

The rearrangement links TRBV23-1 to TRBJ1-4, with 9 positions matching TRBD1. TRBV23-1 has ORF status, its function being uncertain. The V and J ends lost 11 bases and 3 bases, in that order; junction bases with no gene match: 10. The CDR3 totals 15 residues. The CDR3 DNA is TGCGCCCGACAGGGGGTGGGGACCTCTAATGAAAAACTGTTTTTT. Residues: CARQGVGTSNEKLFF.

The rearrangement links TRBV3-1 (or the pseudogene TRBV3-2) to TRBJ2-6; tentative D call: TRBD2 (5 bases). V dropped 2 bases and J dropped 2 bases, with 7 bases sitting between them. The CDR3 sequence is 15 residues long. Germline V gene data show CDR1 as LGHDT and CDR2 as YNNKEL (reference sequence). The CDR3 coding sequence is TGTGCCAGCAGCCAATCACTAGCTGGGGCCAACGTCCTGACTTTC. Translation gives CASSQSLAGANVLTF.

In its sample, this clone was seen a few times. CDR3 protein: CASSSYRDTEAFF. CDR3 in DNA: TGTGCCAGCAGCTCCTACAGGGACACTGAAGCTTTCTTT. The chain links TRBV7-3 to TRBJ1-1; D may be TRBD1 (6 bases). In germline, CDR1 is SGHTA, CDR2 FQGTGA. The germline V and J ends were trimmed by 4 bases and 3 bases, with 9 bases remaining between them. The CDR3 loop spans 13 amino acids.

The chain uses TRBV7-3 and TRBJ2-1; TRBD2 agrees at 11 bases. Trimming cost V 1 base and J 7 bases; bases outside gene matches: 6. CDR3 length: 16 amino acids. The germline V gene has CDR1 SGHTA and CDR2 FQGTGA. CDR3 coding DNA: TGTGCCAGCAGCTTAAATTTAGCGGGAGGGAGTAATGAGCAGTTCTTC. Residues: CASSLNLAGGSNEQFF.

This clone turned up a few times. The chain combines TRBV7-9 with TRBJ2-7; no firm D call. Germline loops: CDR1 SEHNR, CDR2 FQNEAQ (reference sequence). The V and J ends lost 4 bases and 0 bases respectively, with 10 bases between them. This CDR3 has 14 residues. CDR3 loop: CASSSRGVSYEQYF. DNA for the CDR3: TGTGCCAGCAGCTCTAGAGGTGTCTCCTACGAGCAGTACTTC. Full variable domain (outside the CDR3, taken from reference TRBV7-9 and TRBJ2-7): DTGVSQNPRHKITKRGQNVTFRCDPISEHNRLYWYRQTLGQGPEFLTYFQNEAQLEKSRLLSDRFSAERPKGSFSTLEIQRTEQGDSAMYLCASSSRGVSYEQYFGPGTRLTVT.

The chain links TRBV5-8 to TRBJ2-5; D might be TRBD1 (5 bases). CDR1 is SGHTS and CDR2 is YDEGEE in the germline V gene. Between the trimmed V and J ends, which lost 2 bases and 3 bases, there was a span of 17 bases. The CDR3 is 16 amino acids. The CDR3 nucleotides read TGTGCCAGCAGCTTTGGCACCCTAAGGGGAAAAGAGACCCAGTACTTC. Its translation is CASSFGTLRGKETQYF. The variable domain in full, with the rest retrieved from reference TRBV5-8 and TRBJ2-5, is EAGVTQSPTHLIKTRGQQATLRCSPISGHTSVYWYQQALGLGLQFLLWYDEGEERNRGNFPPRFSGRQFPNYSSELNVNALELEDSALYLCASSFGTLRGKETQYFGPGTRLLVL.

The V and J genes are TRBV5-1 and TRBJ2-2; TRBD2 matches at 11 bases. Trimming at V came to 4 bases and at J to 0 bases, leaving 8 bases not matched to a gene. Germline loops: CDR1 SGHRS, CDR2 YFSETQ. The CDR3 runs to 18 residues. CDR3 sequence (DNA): TGCGCCAGCAGCGCCCAGCTAGCGGGAGGAACGAACACCGGGGAGCTGTTTTTT. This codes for CASSAQLAGGTNTGELFF.